The T cell receptor beta chain described here comes from a study of T cell repertoires in cytomegalovirus infection. At the level of the study: CMV infection and matching HLA type were both indicated by public TCR beta signatures.

This clonotype has at least ten counts. The target antigen is unknown. V was trimmed by 10 bases and J by 4 bases, leaving 22 bases between them. The CDR3 sequence is 15 residues long. Germline CDR1 MDHEN, CDR2 SYDVKM. TCRdb reprocessed the reads via MiXCR and lists one record per CDR3 protein. The sample includes 100,000 to 150,000 distinct CDR3 sequences, around 32% seen only once; the top ten take roughly 50%. J is TRBJ1-2 and V is TRBV28, with a tentative D call TRBD1 (5 bases). This clonotype was sampled from a human donor in good health (CMV status not recorded). Some clones in this sample may be carry-over from other donors' samples. The specimen was CD8+ T cells from cultured PBMCs, collected from culture after CMV antigen stimulation. The DNA for the CDR3 is TGTGCCACTACACGGCGCGGAGGGGAGGGCTATGGCTACACCTTC. Its protein product is CATTRRGGEGYGYTF.